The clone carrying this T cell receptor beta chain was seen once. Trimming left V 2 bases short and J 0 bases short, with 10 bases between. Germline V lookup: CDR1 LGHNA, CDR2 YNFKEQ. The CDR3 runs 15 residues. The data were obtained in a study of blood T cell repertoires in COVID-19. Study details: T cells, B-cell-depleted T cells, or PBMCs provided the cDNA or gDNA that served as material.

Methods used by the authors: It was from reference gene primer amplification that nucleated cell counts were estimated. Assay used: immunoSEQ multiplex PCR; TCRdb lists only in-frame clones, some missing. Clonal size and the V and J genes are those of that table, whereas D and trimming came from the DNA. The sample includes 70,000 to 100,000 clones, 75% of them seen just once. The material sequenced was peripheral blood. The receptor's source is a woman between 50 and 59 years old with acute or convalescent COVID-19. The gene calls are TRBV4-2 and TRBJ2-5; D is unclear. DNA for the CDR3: TGTGCCAGCAGCCAAAGTACTACCTACCAAGAGACCCAGTACTTC. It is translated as CASSQSTTYQETQYF.